The TCR beta chain described here comes from a study of shared clonotypes between healthy human individuals. Findings of the study overall: Blood was the sole source, and tissue repertoires probably differ.

Remarks on this clone: Its target is unknown.

Between the trimmed V and J ends, which lost 5 bases and 6 bases, there was a span of 17 bases. There are 15 residues in the CDR3. Germline values: CDR1 SGHAT, CDR2 FQNNGV. The authors distributed each subset's genomic DNA evenly over several immunoSEQ plates. Method: immunoSEQ multiplex PCR; TCRdb's copy keeps in-frame clones and lacks some. Among 2 million to 2.5 million clones, approximately 96% were seen once, and the ten largest hold about 0.13%. The authors divided CD4+ cells into CD45RA+ naive and CD45RA-negative memory subsets. The sequenced sample was naive CD4+ T cells sorted from blood. The sample's subset: CD45RA+ positively selected. This rearrangement joins TRBV11-2 to TRBJ1-5; D possibly corresponds to TRBD1 (6 bases). The sequence derives from a man between 18 and 29 years old in good health. The CDR3: CASSLSTGKSQPQHF. The DNA for the CDR3 is TGTGCCAGCAGCCTTTCAACAGGGAAGAGTCAGCCCCAGCATTTT.